The 15 T cell receptor beta chains below come from one sample, sequenced in a study of CXCR3-negative and CXCR3-positive naive CD8 T cells. UMI-tagged TRB cDNA libraries were built via 5' RACE. Reprocessing the 5' RACE reads, TCRdb reports a single entry for every CDR3 protein and omits DNA. The sample totals 30,000 to 40,000 distinct CDR3 sequences. Material for sequencing was memory CD8+ T cells from blood. The receptor source for this set is a human donor in good health. Some clones in this sample may be carry-over from other donors' samples.

The V and J genes are TRBV11-2 and TRBJ2-7; there is no DNA to check the TCRdb D call of TRBD2. Germline CDR1 reads SGHAT; CDR2 reads FQNNGV. This CDR3 has 14 amino acids. The CDR3: CACQRSGGALEQYF.

This clonotype counts as medium-sized (0.01 to 0.1%) by frequency. The chain joins TRBV28 to TRBJ1-5; TCRdb's assignment of TRBD1 cannot be checked, as there is no DNA. Germline V gene data show CDR1 as MDHEN and CDR2 as SYDVKM. The CDR3 extends over 15 amino acids. CDR3 amino acids: CASTTGAHSNQPQHF.

This chain connects TRBV6-5 to TRBJ2-3; TCRdb's assignment of TRBD2 cannot be checked, as there is no DNA. This CDR3 spans 12 amino acids. Germline CDR1 is MNHEY and CDR2 is SVGAGI. CDR3 amino acids: CASREAGDTQYF.

This sequence joins TRBV6-6 and TRBJ2-2. Germline V CDR1 and CDR2: MNHNY, SVGAGI (reference sequence). There are 14 residues in the CDR3. CDR3 region: CASSYSKGSGELFF.

Considering frequency, this clonotype is medium-sized. The chain links TRBV7-6 to TRBJ2-1; TCRdb selects TRBD2, and the lack of DNA leaves this call unchecked. This CDR3 comprises 15 residues. CDR1 SGHVS and CDR2 FNYEAQ come from the germline V gene. CDR3 amino acids: CASSPSWGSYNEQFF.

The chain is built from TRBV28 and TRBJ2-1; TCRdb indicates TRBD1, and absent DNA this call remains unverified. The CDR3 has 14 residues. The V gene's germline CDR1 is MDHEN and CDR2 SYDVKM. The CDR3 loop reads CASKTEGAYNEQFF.

The J gene is TRBJ2-7, the V gene TRBV4-3; TCRdb calls TRBD1, which cannot be checked without DNA. The CDR3 loop spans 16 amino acids. CDR1 is LGHNA, CDR2 YSLEER, per germline. The CDR3 spells CASSQDFPGVSYEQYF.

This chain uses TRBV12-3 or TRBV12-4 with TRBJ2-7. This CDR3 comprises 14 residues. The CDR3 protein is CASSSTAATYEQYF.

The J gene is TRBJ2-5, the V gene TRBV2; the D call of TRBD1 rests on TCRdb alone, since no DNA is present to check it. Germline V gene data show CDR1 as SNHLY and CDR2 as FYNNEI. This CDR3 contains 12 residues. The CDR3 loop reads CASGTNQETQYF.

V and J are TRBV2 and TRBJ2-1; TCRdb proposes TRBD1, but this gene call is untestable without DNA. Per the germline V gene, CDR1 is SNHLY and CDR2 is FYNNEI. This CDR3 region has 15 residues. CDR3 amino acids: CASSLDRGLGNEQFF.

The V call is TRBV11-3, the J call TRBJ1-1; absent DNA, TCRdb's TRBD1 call cannot be checked. The CDR3 consists of 13 residues. The germline CDR1 and CDR2 sequences are SGHNT and YENEEA. The CDR3 region is CASSTGTVSEAFF.

The chain uses TRBV5-1 and TRBJ1-1. The CDR3 spans 11 residues. Germline CDR1 and CDR2: SGHRS and YFSETQ. This CDR3 is CASSLETEAFF.

This sequence joins TRBV29-1 and TRBJ2-7; the D call of TRBD1 rests on TCRdb alone, since no DNA is present to check it. Germline V lookup: CDR1 SQVTM, CDR2 ANQGSEA. This CDR3 spans 13 amino acids. CDR3 protein: CSVEFGGSYEQYF.

The chain combines TRBV7-9 with TRBJ2-1; checking the TCRdb D call of TRBD1 is not possible without DNA. Germline V gene lookup returns CDR1 SEHNR and CDR2 FQNEAQ (reference sequence). This CDR3 comprises 15 residues. This chain's CDR3 is CASSQPWGGYNEQFF.

The J gene is TRBJ2-3, the V gene TRBV3-1. The CDR3 length is 11 residues. The germline CDR1 and CDR2 sequences are LGHDT and YNNKEL (reference sequence). The CDR3: CASSQTDTQYF.